Listed below are T cell receptor beta chains from one sample, sequenced in a study of T cell responses to AZD1222 COVID-19 vaccine. Assay: immunoSEQ multiplex PCR; the TCRdb copy retains only in-frame clones and omits some. This table has under 200,000 clones, about 88% appearing once. The sequences come from peripheral blood, collected on day 0 of AZD1222 vaccination. These receptors came from an adult in good health. The CDR3 runs from the conserved cysteine through the conserved F or W. The order of the fields is V gene, clone size, J gene, D gene, CDR3 DNA, CDR3 protein. The D gene is left open where the match is weak. Part of the rows lack a size; the others show once, few, many or a class for expanded clones.

TRBV28	-	TRBJ1-1	-	TGTGCCAGCACGGGTACCTTTGAAGCTTTCTTT	CASTGTFEAFF
TRBV6-5	-	TRBJ2-7	TRBD2	TGTGCCAGCGGACTAGGTACCTACGAGCAGTACTTC	CASGLGTYEQYF
TRBV6-1	-	TRBJ2-1	TRBD2	TGTGCCAGCAGTGATCAGACTAGCGGGGCCGGAGATGAGCAGTTCTTC	CASSDQTSGAGDEQFF
TRBV28	-	TRBJ2-5	TRBD1	TGTGCCAGCAGCCGACAGGGGTTGGAGACCCAGTACTTC	CASSRQGLETQYF
TRBV7-9	-	TRBJ1-5	-	TGTGCCAGCAGCCCTGACGGGAATCAGCCCCAGCATTTT	CASSPDGNQPQHF
TRBV4-2	-	TRBJ2-1	-	TGTGCCAGCAGCCGAAACCGAATTAGGGATGAGCAGTTCTTC	CASSRNRIRDEQFF
TRBV28	once	TRBJ1-3	-	TGTGCCAGGCTCATAGGGGACGAGCGAACTGGAAACACCATATATTTT	CARLIGDERTGNTIYF
TRBV27	-	TRBJ2-3	-	TGTGCCAGCAGTTTCCTCCAAGGGGTGGGGGGCGCAGATACGCAGTATTTT	CASSFLQGVGGADTQYF
TRBV25-1	few	TRBJ2-3	TRBD2	TGTGCCAGTAGCGGGGGCCAAACAGATACGCAGTATTTT	CASSGGQTDTQYF
TRBV2	-	TRBJ1-4	-	TGTGCCAGCAGTGATTCGGCAGTTGAAAAACTGTTTTTT	CASSDSAVEKLFF
TRBV28	-	TRBJ1-3	-	TGTGCCAGCACCGAAGGACAGCCCTCTGGAAACACCATATATTTT	CASTEGQPSGNTIYF
TRBV30	-	TRBJ1-2	TRBD1	TGTGCCTGGGTATCGACCGACAGGGAGGTTCGTGGCTACACCTTC	CAWVSTDREVRGYTF
TRBV5-1	once	TRBJ1-1	TRBD1	TGCGCCAGCAGCTTGCCGGGACAGTTGAACACTGAAGCTTTCTTT	CASSLPGQLNTEAFF
TRBV4-1	once	TRBJ2-2	TRBD1	TGCGCCAGCAGCCAAGAGGACAGGGACACCGGGGAGCTGTTTTTT	CASSQEDRDTGELFF
TRBV15	-	TRBJ1-5	TRBD1	TGTGCCACCAGCAGACCGGAGGGGACAGGGATCAATCAGCCCCAGCATTTT	CATSRPEGTGINQPQHF
TRBV19	once	TRBJ1-1	-	TGTGCCAGTAGTATCCGCAGGGCCTTGAACACTGAAGCTTTCTTT	CASSIRRALNTEAFF
TRBV6-6	-	TRBJ2-5	-	TGTGCCAGCACCAAGGGGGGGGGTTTGGAGACCCAGTACTTC	CASTKGGGLETQYF
TRBV5-6	-	TRBJ2-7	-	TGTGCCAGCAGCCCGGGGGCCAGCTCCTACGAGCAGTACTTC	CASSPGASSYEQYF
TRBV5-1	-	TRBJ1-6	TRBD1	TGCGCCAGCAGCTTGGTGGGACAGGGGGGCTCACCCCTCCACTTT	CASSLVGQGGSPLHF
TRBV7-2	once	TRBJ2-5	-	TGTGCCAGCAGCCCCTCCCAGCGGCAAGAGACCCAGTACTTC	CASSPSQRQETQYF
TRBV5-1	-	TRBJ1-5	-	TGCGCCAGCAGCTTGGAGGTGGGGAGTCAGCCCCAGCATTTT	CASSLEVGSQPQHF
TRBV24-1	-	TRBJ2-7	-	TGTGCCACCAGTGATATATACGAGCAGTACTTC	CATSDIYEQYF
TRBV30	-	TRBJ1-1	-	TGTGCCTGGAGTGTAGGGCAGGGAAACACTGAAGCTTTCTTT	CAWSVGQGNTEAFF
TRBV7-9	-	TRBJ2-2	-	TGTGCCAGCAGCGCTAGGAGAGGACAGTCGAACACCGGGGAGCTGTTTTTT	CASSARRGQSNTGELFF
TRBV5-1	-	TRBJ1-5	-	TGCGCCAGCAGCCTCGACGGACCTAATCAGCCCCAGCATTTT	CASSLDGPNQPQHF
TRBV7-3	-	TRBJ1-5	-	TGTGCCAGCAGCTTAGGGAAGACAGGTAATCAGCCCCAGCATTTT	CASSLGKTGNQPQHF
TRBV28	-	TRBJ1-1	TRBD1	TGTGCCAGCAGACCTGGACAGGCGAACACTGAAGCTTTCTTT	CASRPGQANTEAFF
TRBV2	-	TRBJ1-2	-	TGTGCCAGCAGTGTAGGGGCAAGGTTAAACTATGGCTACACCTTC	CASSVGARLNYGYTF
TRBV9	-	TRBJ2-1	TRBD2	TGTGCCAGCAGTTCTAGCGGGGGGACCTACAATGAGCAGTTCTTC	CASSSSGGTYNEQFF
TRBV28	-	TRBJ1-4	-	TGTGCCAGCAGCCTCCCCGGGACAACTAATGAAAAACTGTTTTTT	CASSLPGTTNEKLFF
TRBV11-2	-	TRBJ1-2	-	TGTGCCAGCAGCTTAGACCGGGGCCTTAGGGGCTACACCTTC	CASSLDRGLRGYTF
TRBV12-3/TRBV12-4	-	TRBJ1-4	-	TGTGCCAGCAGTAAGAGCAGGGACTCAAAACTGTTTTTT	CASSKSRDSKLFF
TRBV27	few	TRBJ2-1	-	TGTGCCAGCAGTTCCCCGGGGCCCAATGAGCAGTTCTTC	CASSSPGPNEQFF
TRBV28	few	TRBJ1-6	-	TGTGCCAGCAGTTCGGTGATGAGGGTGAATTCACCCCTCCACTTT	CASSSVMRVNSPLHF
TRBV7-9	-	TRBJ1-4	-	TGTGCCAGCAGCTTGATGGAGAATGAAAAACTGTTTTTT	CASSLMENEKLFF
TRBV28	-	TRBJ2-7	-	TGTGCCAGCAGAGAGTCCGGGACATTGACCTACGAGCAGTACTTC	CASRESGTLTYEQYF
TRBV9	-	TRBJ2-7	-	TGTGCCAGCAGCCCCGTCGGTGGTGGGAGCAGATACGAGCAGTACTTC	CASSPVGGGSRYEQYF
TRBV9	-	TRBJ2-3	-	TGTGCCAGCAGCGTAGCGTCTAGGAGCACAGATACGCAGTATTTT	CASSVASRSTDTQYF
TRBV5-8	few	TRBJ2-1	TRBD2	TGTGCCAGCAGCTTGGTAGCGGGGGGTCTTCTCTCCTACAATGAGCAGTTCTTC	CASSLVAGGLLSYNEQFF
TRBV27	-	TRBJ1-2	-	TGTGCCAGCAGTTTATCCGCCCCCGACTGGCGGGACTATGGCTACACCTTC	CASSLSAPDWRDYGYTF
TRBV2	-	TRBJ1-3	-	TGTGCCAGCAGTGTAGGGCAGTCTGGAAACACCATATATTTT	CASSVGQSGNTIYF
TRBV18	-	TRBJ2-5	TRBD1	TGTGCCAGCTCACCACGGACAGGGCTCCAAGAGACCCAGTACTTC	CASSPRTGLQETQYF
TRBV7-2	once	TRBJ1-1	-	TGTTTTAAAACAAGGGGAGCTTTCTTT	CFKTRGAFF
TRBV27	-	TRBJ1-6	-	TGTGCCACCCTGCCGGGATGGGGCAAATCACCCCTCCACTTT	CATLPGWGKSPLHF
TRBV19	-	TRBJ2-2	-	TGTGCCAGTAGTATCGCCGTCACCGGGGAGCTGTTTTTT	CASSIAVTGELFF
TRBV7-2	-	TRBJ2-7	TRBD2	TGTGCCAGCAGCTTACGCGGGGGAAGCTCCTACGAGCAGTACTTC	CASSLRGGSSYEQYF
TRBV2	-	TRBJ1-5	-	TGTGCCAGCAGTGAAGGCCAGGGTGTTCAGCCCCAGCATTTT	CASSEGQGVQPQHF
TRBV28	-	TRBJ2-3	-	TGTGCCAGCCGGATAGGGGGTCCAGATACGCAGTATTTT	CASRIGGPDTQYF
TRBV19	-	TRBJ2-1	-	TGTGCCAGTAGTATAGATCCCTCTATCTACAGGGTGTCCTACAATGAGCAGTTCTTC	CASSIDPSIYRVSYNEQFF
TRBV5-1	-	TRBJ1-1	-	TGCGCCAGCAGCTTTAGGAGGGATCGGAGCACTGAAGCTTTCTTT	CASSFRRDRSTEAFF
TRBV6-4	-	TRBJ2-1	-	TGTGCCAGCAGTGACACGGCCGATACCTACAATGAGCAGTTCTTC	CASSDTADTYNEQFF
TRBV6-4	-	TRBJ2-5	TRBD2	TGTGCCAGCACGGGACTAGCGGGGACCCTCTATTCATGTGAGACCCAGTACTTC	CASTGLAGTLYSCETQYF
TRBV7-2	-	TRBJ2-7	TRBD2	TGTGCCAGCAGCTTAGCAGGTCGCGGGGGGCGATGGGAGCAGTACTTC	CASSLAGRGGRWEQYF
TRBV7-8	-	TRBJ2-7	TRBD1	TGTGCCAGCAGGGCCGGGACAGGGGGCTACGAGCAGTACTTC	CASRAGTGGYEQYF
TRBV4-1	-	TRBJ2-1	TRBD2	TGCGCCAGCAGCCAAGTCTCCCTAGCGGTAAGCTCCTACAATGAGCAGTTCTTC	CASSQVSLAVSSYNEQFF
TRBV6-5	-	TRBJ1-2	TRBD1	TGTGCCAGCAGGGACAGGTTCTATGGCTACACCTTC	CASRDRFYGYTF
TRBV6-5	-	TRBJ2-7	-	TGTGCCAGCAGGCCCAACAGGGTAGGGGCCGAGCAGTACTTC	CASRPNRVGAEQYF
TRBV5-1	-	TRBJ1-6	-	TGCGCCAGCAGGCTGGAGGAGGGAGGGTATAATTCACCCCTCCACTTT	CASRLEEGGYNSPLHF
TRBV5-5	once	TRBJ1-5	TRBD1	TGTGCCAGCAGCGGGGACAGTAGCAATCAGCCCCAGCATTTT	CASSGDSSNQPQHF
TRBV3-1/TRBV3-2	-	TRBJ2-3	TRBD2	TGTGCCAGCAGCCTTAGCGGGATCCGCACAGATACGCAGTATTTT	CASSLSGIRTDTQYF